Below are 32 T cell receptor beta chains sequenced from a single sample in a study of Graves' ophthalmopathy and Graves' hyperthyroidism. The TCR beta CDR3 regions underwent amplification from RNA transcripts. HTBI primers served in a first-round RT-PCR, which a second-round multiplex PCR followed. Via MiXCR, TCRdb re-called the multiplex PCR reads, giving one row per CDR3 protein. Of about 370,000 distinct CDR3 sequences listed, about a sixth are singletons. Material: peripheral blood. The receptors originated from an adult woman with stable Graves' hyperthyroidism.

In the case of this clonotype: Without the conserved terminal phenylalanine or tryptophan, this CDR3 likely stems from a read error. The chain uses TRBV12-3 or TRBV12-4 and TRBJ1-2, with D perhaps matching TRBD1 (5 bases). The CDR3 extends over 13 amino acids. The CDR3 region is CASGFSPDRGYTV. In nucleotides, the CDR3 is TGTGCCAGCGGTTTCTCCCCCGACAGAGGCTACACCGTC.

As regards this clonotype: At one end the junction does not follow the germline gene, possibly because of a read error. V usage is TRBV20-1 and J usage is TRBJ2-7; D may be TRBD2 (5 bases). Germline lookup yields CDR1 DFQATT and CDR2 SNEGSKA (reference sequence). This CDR3 has 17 amino acids. CDR3 coding DNA: TGCAGTGCTAGAGATCTACTTCGAGGGCTCTACTCCTACGATCAGTACTTC. This gives the protein CSARDLLRGLYSYDQYF.

The chain couples TRBV6-1 to TRBJ1-1; D is perhaps TRBD1 (5 bases). The V end was cut by 2 bases, the J end by 3 bases, with 13 bases between. The CDR3 runs 15 residues. Germline V lookup: CDR1 MNHNS, CDR2 SASEGT. In nucleotides, the CDR3 is TGTGCCAGCAGTGAAAAAAAGGGGTTGGACACTGAAGCTTTCTTT. It is translated as CASSEKKGLDTEAFF.

This clonotype occurred many times. V usage is TRBV27 and J usage is TRBJ1-5, with a tentative D call TRBD1 (5 bases). V was clipped by 4 bases and J by 4 bases, with 14 bases between them. Germline CDR1 and CDR2: MNHEY and SMNVEV (reference sequence). The length of the CDR3 is 15 residues. The CDR3 reads CASSWAGPINQPQHF. Here the CDR3 DNA reads TGTGCCAGCAGTTGGGCGGGACCGATAAATCAGCCCCAGCATTTT.

This clonotype appeared many times. For the CDR3, the DNA is TGTGCCAGCAGCTCTCGAGAAACAGGGAACACCGGGGAGCTGTTTTTT. Translated, it gives CASSSRETGNTGELFF. The genes are TRBV7-9 and TRBJ2-2; D perhaps matches TRBD1 (5 bases). This CDR3 region has 16 residues. Trimming left V 4 bases short and J 1 base short, with 13 bases between. Germline V gives CDR1 SEHNR, CDR2 FQNEAQ (reference sequence).

This chain joins TRBV10-3 and TRBJ2-5; 9 bases agree with TRBD2. With 8 bases clipped from V and 5 bases from J, the junction kept 9 bases outside the gene matches. The CDR3 is 14 residues long. Germline CDR1 ENHRY, CDR2 SYGVKD. In nucleotides, the CDR3 is TGTGCCATCCGCGCGGGAGGGCCACTGGAGACCCAGTACTTC. Encoded protein: CAIRAGGPLETQYF.

Comments on this clonotype: This sequence may be a read error, since a much larger clone differs from it by one base. This chain connects TRBV7-9 to TRBJ2-5; tentative D call: TRBD1 (6 bases). Germline loops: CDR1 SEHNR, CDR2 FQNEAQ (reference sequence). The CDR3 length is 12 residues. V was pared by 8 bases and J by 3 bases, with 10 bases between. Here the CDR3 reads CASSWTEETQYF. The CDR3 DNA reads TGTGCCAGCTCGTGGACAGAAGAGACCCAGTACTTC.

This clonotype has at least ten counts. The J gene is TRBJ2-5, the V gene TRBV27, with D possibly being TRBD1 (5 bases). Germline CDR1 MNHEY, CDR2 SMNVEV (reference sequence). Trimming removed 4 bases from V and 5 bases from J, with 17 bases in between. This CDR3 is 15 amino acids long. Here the CDR3 reads CASSSDPSGRETQYF. The CDR3 coding sequence is TGTGCCAGCAGTTCGGACCCCTCAGGGCGGGAGACCCAGTACTTC.

This clonotype occurred many times. The chain combines TRBV12-3 or TRBV12-4 with TRBJ2-7; D might be TRBD2 (6 bases). Trimming removed 2 bases at V and 3 bases at J, with 11 bases between. This CDR3 has 14 residues. The CDR3, as DNA: TGTGCCAGCAGTTTATTCGGGGGTCTCTACGAGCAGTACTTC. It specifies CASSLFGGLYEQYF.

This clonotype is a singleton in its sample. V and J are TRBV12-3 or TRBV12-4 and TRBJ1-2, with 7 bases that match TRBD1. The junction had 9 bases not matched to a gene; V was cut back by 5 bases and J by 3 bases. The CDR3 sequence is 15 residues long. The CDR3 sequence: CASSAATGSDYGYTF. The DNA of the CDR3 is TGTGCCAGCAGTGCCGCGACAGGGAGTGACTATGGCTACACCTTC.

This clonotype was observed at least ten times. V is TRBV6-2 or TRBV6-3 and J is TRBJ1-2; D not certain. CDR1 and CDR2 (germline): MNHEY, SVGEGT. The V end lost 6 bases, the J end lost 5 bases, and 7 bases lay between the germline ends. The CDR3 has 11 residues. In DNA, the CDR3 is TGTGCCAGCAGCCTTTTTTATGGCTACACCTTC. Translating it yields CASSLFYGYTF.

The chain carries TRBV6-2 or TRBV6-3 and TRBJ1-4; the D is unclear. The CDR3 consists of 19 residues. The ends were cut back, 7 bases at V and 5 bases at J, with 29 bases in the middle. Germline V gene lookup returns CDR1 MNHEY and CDR2 SVGEGT. The CDR3 protein is CASTFQGLGRKHSNEKLFF. For the CDR3, the DNA is TGTGCCAGCACCTTCCAAGGGCTCGGACGGAAGCACTCGAATGAAAAACTGTTTTTT.

This clonotype occurred many times. The chain recombines TRBV12-3 or TRBV12-4 with TRBJ2-7; 12 bases are a match to TRBD2. The CDR3 is 15 residues long. The trim removed 5 bases at V and 3 bases at J, leaving 5 bases unmatched. The CDR3 region has the DNA TGTGCCAGCAGTGGGACTAGCGGGTTCTTCTACGAGCAGTACTTC. Encoded protein: CASSGTSGFFYEQYF.

This clonotype was recorded at least ten times. CDR3: CASKIRQGVRGYTF. CDR3 nucleotides: TGTGCCAGCAAGATTAGACAGGGGGTACGCGGCTACACCTTC. This rearrangement joins TRBV28 to TRBJ1-2, with 9 bases lining up with TRBD1. Per germline, CDR1 MDHEN and CDR2 SYDVKM. Losses at the gene ends were 7 bases for V and 8 bases for J; bases not matched to a gene: 11. This CDR3 has 14 residues.

This clonotype was observed many times. This chain uses TRBV6-2 or TRBV6-3 with TRBJ1-5, with 7 bases identical to TRBD1. This CDR3 is built from 16 residues. After removal of 8 bases from V and 5 bases from J, the junction contained 15 bases not matched to a gene. Germline CDR1 and CDR2: MNHEY and SVGEGT. CDR3 loop: CASRTTGAPSYQPQHF. CDR3 nucleotide sequence: TGTGCCAGCCGGACAACAGGGGCCCCTTCGTATCAGCCCCAGCATTTT.

This clonotype was seen at least ten times. This chain joins TRBV19 and TRBJ2-3; 7 bases are shared with TRBD1. In germline, CDR1 is LNHDA, CDR2 SQIVND (reference sequence). The CDR3 has 14 amino acids. The junction had 3 bases not matched to a gene; V was cut back by 6 bases and J by 0 bases. The CDR3 DNA sequence: TGTGCCAGTAGCCCGGGACAGAGCACAGATACGCAGTATTTT. It yields the protein CASSPGQSTDTQYF.

The chain links TRBV7-3 to TRBJ2-6, with D perhaps assigned TRBD1 or TRBD2 (5 bases each). Trimming left V 5 bases short and J 0 bases short, with 14 bases between. From germline, CDR1 is SGHTA and CDR2 FQGTGA. CDR3 length equals 17 residues. The CDR3 sequence: CASSTGRLDSGANVLTF. The CDR3 nucleotides read TGTGCCAGCAGCACGGGACGTCTCGACTCTGGGGCCAACGTCCTGACTTTC.

This clonotype was counted between two and nine times. The chain links TRBV15 to TRBJ2-2; D unclear. This CDR3 has 13 residues. V gave up 0 bases and J gave up 6 bases, with 5 bases separating them. Germline V gives CDR1 LNHNV, CDR2 YYDKDF (reference sequence). The CDR3, as DNA: TGTGCCACCAGCAGAGATCAGGCCGGGGAGCTGTTTTTT. It encodes CATSRDQAGELFF.

This clonotype showed up just a few times. Mismatch with germline at one junction end may stem from a read error. The V gene is TRBV4-1, the J gene TRBJ2-1; a possible D gene is TRBD1 (5 bases). Germline V lookup: CDR1 MGHRA, CDR2 YSYEKL. This CDR3 has 14 residues. In DNA, the CDR3 is TGCGCCAGCAGCCAACACCCGGACAAGAATGAGCAATTCTTC. This encodes CASSQHPDKNEQFF.

This clonotype was seen at least ten times. This rearrangement joins TRBV12-3 or TRBV12-4 to TRBJ1-1, with D unresolved. V was pared by 4 bases and J by 10 bases, with 13 bases between. The CDR3 consists of 12 residues. The CDR3 reads CASSSIGIRAFF. Written as DNA, the CDR3 is TGTGCCAGCAGTTCCATTGGAATCAGAGCTTTCTTT.

In its sample, this clonotype was seen many times. The rearrangement joins TRBV20-1 to TRBJ1-5; D gene ambiguous. Trimming cost V 6 bases and J 2 bases, with 20 bases left between them. Germline CDR1 is DFQATT and CDR2 is SNEGSKA (reference sequence). CDR3 size: 16 residues. The CDR3 region has the DNA TGCAGTGCCCACCCTTTCCAAATATATGGCAATCAGCCCCAGCATTTT. Protein: CSAHPFQIYGNQPQHF.

This clonotype was detected many times. V and J are TRBV5-1 and TRBJ1-1, with 8 bases matching TRBD1. There are 15 residues in the CDR3. With 0 bases clipped from V and 4 bases from J, the junction kept 5 bases outside the gene matches. CDR1 is SGHRS and CDR2 is YFSETQ in the germline V gene. The DNA of the CDR3 is TGCGCCAGCAGCTTGGTAGGAACAGGGGGCACTGAAGCTTTCTTT. It specifies CASSLVGTGGTEAFF. The full variable domain, its missing parts supplied by reference TRBV5-1 and TRBJ1-1, is KAGVTQTPRYLIKTRGQQVTLSCSPISGHRSVSWYQQTPGQGLQFLFEYFSETQRNKGNFPGRFSGRQFSNSRSEMNVSTLELGDSALYLCASSLVGTGGTEAFFGQGTRLTVV.

Many counts were recorded for this clonotype. The genes are TRBV10-3 and TRBJ1-3; a weak D match, TRBD1 (5 bases). The V end was cut by 7 bases, the J end by 2 bases, with 9 bases between. There are 13 residues in the CDR3. The germline CDR1 and CDR2 sequences are ENHRY and SYGVKD. CDR3 in DNA: TGTGCCATCACGAGGGGCACTGGAAACACCATATATTTT. Its protein product is CAITRGTGNTIYF.

The chain employs TRBV20-1 and TRBJ2-5; D call uncertain. Germline values: CDR1 DFQATT, CDR2 SNEGSKA (reference sequence). Trimming cost V 6 bases and J 5 bases, with 7 bases left between them. The CDR3 consists of 10 residues. CDR3 DNA sequence: TGCAGTGCCCTTGTTGAGACCCAGTACTTC. This codes for CSALVETQYF.

The rearrangement uses TRBV19 and TRBJ2-7; 7 bases are shared with TRBD2. Trimming removed 6 bases from V and 4 bases from J; junction bases left unmatched: 9. Per germline, CDR1 LNHDA and CDR2 SQIVND (reference sequence). The CDR3 totals 14 residues. The CDR3 nucleotides are TGTGCCAGTAGGATCACCAGGGAGGGGTACGAGCAGTACTTC. Translation: CASRITREGYEQYF.

The chain joins TRBV6-2 or TRBV6-3 to TRBJ2-7; tentatively, D is TRBD1 (6 bases). Germline-derived CDR1 and CDR2 are MNHEY and SVGEGT. This CDR3 is 15 amino acids long. Trimming took 2 bases from V and 4 from J, leaving 15 bases between them. The CDR3 nucleotides are TGTGCCAGCAGTTACGAGGGACATCGGGCGTACGAGCAGTACTTC. As protein: CASSYEGHRAYEQYF.

Ten or more counts support this clonotype. The chain links TRBV19 to TRBJ1-1; D might be TRBD1 (5 bases). CDR3 size: 13 residues. Germline values: CDR1 LNHDA, CDR2 SQIVND (reference sequence). Trimming cost V 11 bases and J 4 bases, with 17 bases left between them. The CDR3: CAPPSRALTEAFF. The DNA for the CDR3 is TGTGCCCCACCCAGCAGGGCCCTCACTGAAGCTTTCTTT.

For this clonotype: Possible read error: a much larger clone is one base away. The genes are TRBV5-1 and TRBJ2-5, with a weak D call TRBD2 (6 bases). CDR3 length: 14 amino acids. Germline values: CDR1 SGHRS, CDR2 YFSETQ. The CDR3 sequence is CASSIPGLQETRYF. The CDR3 DNA reads TGCGCCAGCAGCATTCCGGGACTGCAAGAGACCCGGTACTTC.

This clonotype was picked up many times. A junction boundary mismatches the germline segment, possibly from a read error. This rearrangement joins TRBV28 to TRBJ2-4; 7 bases match TRBD1. The CDR3 has 16 amino acids. CDR1 and CDR2 (germline): MDHEN, SYDVKM. CDR3 residues: CASSLPTGWAKNIKYF. In nucleotides, the CDR3 is TGTGCCAGCAGTCTCCCGACAGGGTGGGCCAAAAACATTAAGTACTTC.

This clonotype was detected ten times or more. The gene calls are TRBV6-5 and TRBJ2-7; tentatively, D is TRBD1 (6 bases). The CDR3 length is 13 residues. V was trimmed by 8 bases and J by 5 bases, leaving 16 bases between them. Germline CDR1 MNHEY, CDR2 SVGAGI. The CDR3 region has the DNA TGTGCCAGCGAAAGGGGGTGGCTGAACGAGCAGTACTTC. Protein product: CASERGWLNEQYF.

Ten or more counts support this clonotype. CDR3 in DNA: TGCGCCAGCAGCCAAGGAGCAGGGCTAGACGACGAGCAGTACTTC. Encoded protein: CASSQGAGLDDEQYF. The rearrangement links TRBV4-3 to TRBJ2-7; D possibly corresponds to TRBD1 (5 bases). V was clipped by 1 base and J by 5 bases, with 15 bases between them. CDR1 is LGHNA, CDR2 YSLEER, per germline. CDR3 length equals 15 residues.

The CDR3 nucleotides read TGTGCCAGCAGTCAAACAGGGGGCAGCTATGGCTACACCTTC. Translating it yields CASSQTGGSYGYTF. This chain joins TRBV6-1 and TRBJ1-2; TRBD1 matches at 9 bases. The germline gives CDR1 MNHNS, CDR2 SASEGT. There are 14 residues in the CDR3. The J segment lost 4 bases and the V segment lost 5 bases, leaving 5 bases of the junction unmatched.